The TCR beta chain under discussion was sequenced for a study of vaccination and CD4 T cells after COVID-19. On the study more broadly: Researchers treated control cultures with a CEFX pool, an HIV-1 Nef pool, or no peptide.

Germline values: CDR1 DFQATT, CDR2 SNEGSKA (reference sequence). The ends lost 6 bases at V and 0 bases at J; junction bases unmatched: 14. The CDR3 loop spans 19 amino acids. General study findings and limits: SARS-CoV-2-reactive clonotypes rose nonsignificantly, with the median going from about 20 to 38.

The Oncomine TCR Beta short-read assay was applied to DNA of cultured CD4+ T cells. DNA came from CD4+ T cells after culture. TCRdb recomputed calls from the PCR reads with MiXCR, one row per CDR3 protein. The data contain under 20,000 distinct CDR3 sequences, around 46% of them singletons. The treatment here: roughly ten-day PBMC culture with coronavirus spike peptide pools or control peptides (ViraFEST assay). Only one count was recorded for this clonotype. Its antigen remains unidentified. The receptor was derived from a human donor who had recovered from COVID-19. The chain is built from TRBV20-1 and TRBJ2-1, with TRBD2 matching 13 bases. The material was CD4+ T cells from blood, cultured in vitro, obtained after SARS-CoV-2 vaccination. The CDR3 loop reads CSARTSGSHSPSSYNEQFF. The CDR3 DNA reads as TGCAGTGCACGGACTAGCGGGAGTCATTCCCCCAGCTCCTACAATGAGCAGTTCTTC.